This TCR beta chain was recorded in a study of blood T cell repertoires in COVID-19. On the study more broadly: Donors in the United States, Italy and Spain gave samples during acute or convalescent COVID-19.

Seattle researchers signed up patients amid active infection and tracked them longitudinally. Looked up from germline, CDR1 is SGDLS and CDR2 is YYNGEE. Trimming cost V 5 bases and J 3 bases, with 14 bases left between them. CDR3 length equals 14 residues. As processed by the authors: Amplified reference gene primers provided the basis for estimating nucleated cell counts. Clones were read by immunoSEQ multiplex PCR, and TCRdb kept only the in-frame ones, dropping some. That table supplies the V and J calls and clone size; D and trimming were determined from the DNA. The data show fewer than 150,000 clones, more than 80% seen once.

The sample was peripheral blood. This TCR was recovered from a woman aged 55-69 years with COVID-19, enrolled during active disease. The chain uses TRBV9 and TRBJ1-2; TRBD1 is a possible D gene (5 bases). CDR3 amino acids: CASSGQGVYYGYTF. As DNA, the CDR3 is TGTGCCAGCAGTGGGCAGGGTGTTTACTATGGCTACACCTTC.